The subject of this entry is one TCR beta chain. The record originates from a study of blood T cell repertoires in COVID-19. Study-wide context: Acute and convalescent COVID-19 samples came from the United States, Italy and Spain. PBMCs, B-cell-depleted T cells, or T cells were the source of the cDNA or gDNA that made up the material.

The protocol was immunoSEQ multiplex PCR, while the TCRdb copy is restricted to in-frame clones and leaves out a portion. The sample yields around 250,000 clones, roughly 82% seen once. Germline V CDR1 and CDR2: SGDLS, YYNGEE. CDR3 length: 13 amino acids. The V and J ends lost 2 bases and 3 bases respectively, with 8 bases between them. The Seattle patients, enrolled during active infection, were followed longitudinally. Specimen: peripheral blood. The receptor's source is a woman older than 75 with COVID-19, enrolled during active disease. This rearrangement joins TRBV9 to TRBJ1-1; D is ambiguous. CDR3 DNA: TGTGCCAGCAGCGTGGTAACGGACACTGAAGCTTTCTTT. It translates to CASSVVTDTEAFF.